These 4 T cell receptor beta chains were all obtained from the same sample, sequenced in a study of T cells in women clearing cervical HPV infection. Sequencing was performed with immunoSEQ multiplex PCR; in TCRdb, only in-frame clones are kept and a portion is missing. The table for this sample gives roughly 30,000 clones. The sequenced sample consisted of blood buffy coat. These receptors all stem from a woman between 18 and 75 years old with a cervical HPV16 infection that either progressed to CIN3+ or cleared (not recorded which).

On this clone itself: From the germline J gene comes the end of the CDR3, since the read stops 3 residues before it. This chain links TRBV7-2 with TRBJ1-1; D call uncertain. Germline-derived CDR1 and CDR2 are SGHTA and FQGNSA. The length of the CDR3 is 14 residues. The CDR3 bases that were read are TGTGCCAGCAGCTTAGTGTTCAACACAGATACG. This translates into CASSLVFNTDT. The CDR3 as a whole reads CASSLVFNTDTAFF.

A note on this clone: The read ends 3 residues shy of where the CDR3 ends; the end is completed using the germline J gene. The chain has TRBV2 and TRBJ2-7, with D possibly TRBD1 on 5 matching bases. V lost 8 bases, J lost 3 bases, and 17 bases lay in between. The CDR3 length is 14 residues. The germline V gene encodes CDR1 SNHLY and CDR2 FYNNEI. CDR3 bases read: TGTGCCAGCGGACATCCTGGTATAGGCTACGAG. Protein sequence: CASGHPGIGYE. The complete CDR3 reads CASGHPGIGYEQYF.

On this clone itself: The CDR3 end is not reached by the read, which stops 3 residues before it; the germline J gene fills it in. This chain connects TRBV20-1 to TRBJ1-2, with 10 nucleotides matching TRBD1. The CDR3 consists of 15 residues. Germline V gene data show CDR1 as DFQATT and CDR2 as SNEGSKA (reference sequence). The CDR3 region is CSARDRDRGPDGYTF. Incomplete CDR3 DNA: TGCAGTGCTAGAGATCGGGACAGGGGACCGGACGGC.

Details on this clone: Coverage ceases 3 residues before the CDR3 finishes, and the germline J gene fills in the end. The J gene is TRBJ2-1, the V gene TRBV5-6, with D perhaps matching TRBD1 (5 bases). This CDR3 has 14 amino acids. The V end lost 0 bases, the J end lost 8 bases, and 12 bases lay between the germline ends. From germline, CDR1 is SGHDT and CDR2 YYEEEE. The sequenced CDR3 bases are TGTGCCAGCAGCTTGGTCCAGGGATTGGATGAG. Its translation is CASSLVQGLDE. The full-length CDR3 reads as CASSLVQGLDEQFF.